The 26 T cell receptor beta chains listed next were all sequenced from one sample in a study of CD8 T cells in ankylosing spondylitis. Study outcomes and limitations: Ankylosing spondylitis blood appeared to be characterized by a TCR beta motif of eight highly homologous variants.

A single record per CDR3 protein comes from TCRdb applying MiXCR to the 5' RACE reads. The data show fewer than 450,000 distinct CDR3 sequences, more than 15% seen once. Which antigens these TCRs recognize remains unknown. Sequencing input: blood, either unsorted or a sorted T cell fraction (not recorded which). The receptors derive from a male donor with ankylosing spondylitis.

The CDR3, as DNA: TGTGCCAGCAGCTTAGGGAGATCCATCACGGGGAACACTGAAGCTTTCTTT. The encoded protein is CASSLGRSITGNTEAFF. This chain uses TRBV11-2 with TRBJ1-1; D remains unclear. Trimming cost V 1 base and J 1 base, with 16 bases left between them. CDR3 length equals 17 residues. Germline loops: CDR1 SGHAT, CDR2 FQNNGV.

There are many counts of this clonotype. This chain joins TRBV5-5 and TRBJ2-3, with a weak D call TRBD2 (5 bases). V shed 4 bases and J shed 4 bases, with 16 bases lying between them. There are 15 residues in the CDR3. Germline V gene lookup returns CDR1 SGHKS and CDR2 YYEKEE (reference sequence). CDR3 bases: TGTGCCAGCAGCGGATTGACGGGGATTTCAGATACGCAGTATTTT. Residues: CASSGLTGISDTQYF.

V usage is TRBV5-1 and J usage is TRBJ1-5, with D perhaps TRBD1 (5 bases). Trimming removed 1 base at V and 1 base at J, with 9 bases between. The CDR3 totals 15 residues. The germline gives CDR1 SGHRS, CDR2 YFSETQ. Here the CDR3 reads CASSLTAGSNQPQHF. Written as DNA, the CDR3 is TGCGCCAGCAGCTTGACGGCAGGGAGCAATCAGCCCCAGCATTTT.

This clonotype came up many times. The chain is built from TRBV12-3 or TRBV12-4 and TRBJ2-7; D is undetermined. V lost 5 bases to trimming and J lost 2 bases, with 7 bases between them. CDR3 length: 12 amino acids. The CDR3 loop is CASSLPPYEQYF. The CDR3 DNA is TGTGCCAGCAGTCTCCCCCCCTACGAGCAGTACTTC.

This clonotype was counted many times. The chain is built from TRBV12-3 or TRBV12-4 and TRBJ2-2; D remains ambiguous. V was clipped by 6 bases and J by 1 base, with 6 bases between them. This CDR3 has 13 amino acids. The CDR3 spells CASRGRNTGELFF. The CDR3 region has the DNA TGTGCCAGCAGGGGCAGGAACACCGGGGAGCTGTTTTTT.

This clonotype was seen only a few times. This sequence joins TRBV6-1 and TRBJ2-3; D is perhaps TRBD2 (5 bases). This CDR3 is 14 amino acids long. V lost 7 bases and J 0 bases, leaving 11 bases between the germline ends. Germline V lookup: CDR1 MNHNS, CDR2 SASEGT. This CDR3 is CASTPGWSTDTQYF. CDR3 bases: TGTGCCAGCACCCCGGGGTGGAGCACAGATACGCAGTATTTT.

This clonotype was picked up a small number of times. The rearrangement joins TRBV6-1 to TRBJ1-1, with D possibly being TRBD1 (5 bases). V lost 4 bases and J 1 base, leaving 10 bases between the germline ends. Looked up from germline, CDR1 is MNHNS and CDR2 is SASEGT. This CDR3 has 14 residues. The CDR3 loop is CASSARTRNTEAFF. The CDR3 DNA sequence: TGTGCCAGCAGTGCAAGGACAAGGAACACTGAAGCTTTCTTT.

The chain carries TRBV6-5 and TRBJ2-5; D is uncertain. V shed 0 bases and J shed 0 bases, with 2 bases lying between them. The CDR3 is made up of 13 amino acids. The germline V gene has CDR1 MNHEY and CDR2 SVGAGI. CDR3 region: CASSYSYQETQYF. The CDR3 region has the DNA TGTGCCAGCAGTTACTCATACCAAGAGACCCAGTACTTC.

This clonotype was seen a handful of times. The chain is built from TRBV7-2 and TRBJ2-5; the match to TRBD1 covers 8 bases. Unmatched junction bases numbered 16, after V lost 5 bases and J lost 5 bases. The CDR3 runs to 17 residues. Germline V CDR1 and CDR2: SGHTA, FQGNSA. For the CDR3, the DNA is TGTGCCAGCAGCAGAGGTTCCGGGGGCAGGGGGCAGGAGACCCAGTACTTC. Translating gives CASSRGSGGRGQETQYF.

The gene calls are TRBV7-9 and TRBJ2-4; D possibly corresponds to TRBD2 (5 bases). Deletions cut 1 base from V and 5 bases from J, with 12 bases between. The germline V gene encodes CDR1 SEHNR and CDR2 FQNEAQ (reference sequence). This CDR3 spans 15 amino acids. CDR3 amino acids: CASSLDAGNQNIQYF. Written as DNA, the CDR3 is TGTGCCAGCAGCTTAGACGCCGGGAACCAAAACATTCAGTACTTC. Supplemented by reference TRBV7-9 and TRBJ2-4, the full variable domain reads DTGVSQNPRHKITKRGQNVTFRCDPISEHNRLYWYRQTLGQGPEFLTYFQNEAQLEKSRLLSDRFSAERPKGSFSTLEIQRTEQGDSAMYLCASSLDAGNQNIQYFGAGTRLSVL.

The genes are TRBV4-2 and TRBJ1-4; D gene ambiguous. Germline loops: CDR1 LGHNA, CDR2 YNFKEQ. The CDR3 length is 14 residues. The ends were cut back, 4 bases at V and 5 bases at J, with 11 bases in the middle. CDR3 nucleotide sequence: TGTGCCAGCAGCCTCGACAAACTCAATGAAAAACTGTTTTTT. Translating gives CASSLDKLNEKLFF.

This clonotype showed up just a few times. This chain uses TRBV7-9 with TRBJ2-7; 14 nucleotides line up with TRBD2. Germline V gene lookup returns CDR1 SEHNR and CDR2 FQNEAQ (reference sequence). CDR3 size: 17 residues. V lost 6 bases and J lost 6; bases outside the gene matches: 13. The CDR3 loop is CASRTGTSGRQAGEQYF. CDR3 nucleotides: TGTGCCAGCAGGACGGGGACTAGCGGGAGACAGGCTGGCGAGCAGTACTTC.

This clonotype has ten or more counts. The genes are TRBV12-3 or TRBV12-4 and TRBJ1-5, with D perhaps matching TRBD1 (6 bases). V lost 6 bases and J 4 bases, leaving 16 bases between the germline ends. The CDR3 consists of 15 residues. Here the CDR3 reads CASRVGGGRNQPQHF. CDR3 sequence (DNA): TGTGCCAGCAGGGTAGGAGGGGGGCGAAATCAGCCCCAGCATTTT.

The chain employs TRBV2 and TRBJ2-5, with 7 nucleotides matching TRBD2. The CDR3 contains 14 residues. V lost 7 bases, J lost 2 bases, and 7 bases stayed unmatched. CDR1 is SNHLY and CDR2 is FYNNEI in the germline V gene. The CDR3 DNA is TGTGCCAGCAATAGGTGGGGGGGACAAGAGACCCAGTACTTC. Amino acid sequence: CASNRWGGQETQYF.

The CDR3 loop reads CASSPKGGAVSTQYF. The CDR3 region has the DNA TGTGCCAGCAGCCCAAAGGGGGGGGCTGTGTCTACGCAGTATTTT. The chain combines TRBV11-2 with TRBJ2-3, with D possibly being TRBD2 (7 bases). The germline V and J ends were trimmed by 5 bases and 8 bases, with 20 bases remaining between them. The CDR3 runs 15 residues. Germline values: CDR1 SGHAT, CDR2 FQNNGV.

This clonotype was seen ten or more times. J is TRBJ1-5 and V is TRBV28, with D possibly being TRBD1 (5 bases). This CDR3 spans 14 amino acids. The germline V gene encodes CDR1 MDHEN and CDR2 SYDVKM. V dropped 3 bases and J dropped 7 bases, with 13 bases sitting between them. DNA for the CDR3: TGTGCCAGCAGTTTTGGTGGAGGGGTACAGCCCCAGCATTTT. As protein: CASSFGGGVQPQHF.

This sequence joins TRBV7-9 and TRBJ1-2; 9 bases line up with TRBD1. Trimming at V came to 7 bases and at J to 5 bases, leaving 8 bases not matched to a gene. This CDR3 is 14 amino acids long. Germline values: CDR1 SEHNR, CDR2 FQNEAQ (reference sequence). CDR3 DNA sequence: TGTGCCAGCACCCGAGACAGGGGGGGATATGGCTACACCTTC. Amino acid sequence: CASTRDRGGYGYTF.

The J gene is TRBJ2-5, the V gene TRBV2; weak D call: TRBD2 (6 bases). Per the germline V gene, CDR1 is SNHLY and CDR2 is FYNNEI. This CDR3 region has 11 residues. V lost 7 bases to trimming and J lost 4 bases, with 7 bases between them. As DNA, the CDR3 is TGTGCCAGCATGCGGGGAGAGACCCAGTACTTC. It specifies CASMRGETQYF.

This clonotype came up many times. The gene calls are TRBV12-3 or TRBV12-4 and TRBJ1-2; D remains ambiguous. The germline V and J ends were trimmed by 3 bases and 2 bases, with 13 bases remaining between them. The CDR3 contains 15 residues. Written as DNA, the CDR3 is TGTGCCAGCAGTTTCTCGGGCACAGCCAACTATGGCTACACCTTC. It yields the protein CASSFSGTANYGYTF.

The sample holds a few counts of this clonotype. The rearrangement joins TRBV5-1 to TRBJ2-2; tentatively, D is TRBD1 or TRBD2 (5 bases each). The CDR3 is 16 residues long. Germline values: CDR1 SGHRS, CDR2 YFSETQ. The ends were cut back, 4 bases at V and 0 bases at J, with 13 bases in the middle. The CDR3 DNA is TGCGCCAGCAGCAGAACCGGGACGGCGAACACCGGGGAGCTGTTTTTT. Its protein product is CASSRTGTANTGELFF.

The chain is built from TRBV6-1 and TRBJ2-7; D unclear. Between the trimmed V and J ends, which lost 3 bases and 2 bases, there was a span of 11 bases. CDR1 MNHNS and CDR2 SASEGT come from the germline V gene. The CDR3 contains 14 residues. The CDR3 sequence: CASSENPVTYEQYF. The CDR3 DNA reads TGTGCCAGCAGTGAGAACCCGGTTACCTACGAGCAGTACTTC.

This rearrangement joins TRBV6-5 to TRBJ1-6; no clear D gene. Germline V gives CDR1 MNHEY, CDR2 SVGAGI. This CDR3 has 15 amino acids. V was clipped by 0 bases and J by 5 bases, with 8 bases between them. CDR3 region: CASSYSRAHNSPLHF. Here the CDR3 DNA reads TGTGCCAGCAGTTACTCGAGGGCGCATAATTCACCCCTCCACTTT.

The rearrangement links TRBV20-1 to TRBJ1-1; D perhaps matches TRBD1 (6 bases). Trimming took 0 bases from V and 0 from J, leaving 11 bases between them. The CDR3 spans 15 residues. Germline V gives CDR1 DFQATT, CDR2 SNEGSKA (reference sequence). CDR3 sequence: CSARDRGILNTEAFF. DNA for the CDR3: TGCAGTGCTAGAGACAGGGGTATTTTGAACACTGAAGCTTTCTTT.

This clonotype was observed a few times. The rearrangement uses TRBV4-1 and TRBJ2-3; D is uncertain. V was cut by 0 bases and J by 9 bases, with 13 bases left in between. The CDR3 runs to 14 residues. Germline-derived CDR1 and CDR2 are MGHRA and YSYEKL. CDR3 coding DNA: TGCGCCAGCAGCCAAGAGGGTCCGGTCCAAACGCAGTATTTT. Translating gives CASSQEGPVQTQYF.

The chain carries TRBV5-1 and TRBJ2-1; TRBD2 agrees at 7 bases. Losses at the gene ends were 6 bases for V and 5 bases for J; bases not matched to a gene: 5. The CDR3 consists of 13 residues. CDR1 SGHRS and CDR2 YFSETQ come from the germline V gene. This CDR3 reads CASTFRGDNEQFF. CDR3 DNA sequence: TGCGCCAGCACCTTCCGGGGGGACAATGAGCAGTTCTTC.

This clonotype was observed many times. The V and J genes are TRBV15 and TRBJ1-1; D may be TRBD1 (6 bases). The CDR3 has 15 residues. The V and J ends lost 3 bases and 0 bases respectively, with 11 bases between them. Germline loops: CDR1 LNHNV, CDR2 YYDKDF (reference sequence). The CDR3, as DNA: TGTGCCACCAGCAGGATTGACAGGTTGAACACTGAAGCTTTCTTT. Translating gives CATSRIDRLNTEAFF.